This T cell receptor (beta chain) is from a study of response to subunit inactivated influenza vaccine. Overall study results and limits: Every seasonal influenza vaccination brings in few new T cells, the authors suggested.

TCRdb ran MiXCR on the RT-PCR reads and lists one entry per CDR3 protein. Seen here are about 780,000 distinct CDR3 sequences, about 18% observed once, and the top ten hold about a tenth. This clonotype was counted at least ten times. The target antigen is unknown. V lost 8 bases and J lost 6; bases outside the gene matches: 7. The CDR3 is made up of 14 amino acids. The germline CDR1 and CDR2 sequences are MNHNS and SASEGT. This receptor was obtained from a man aged 45 to 65 who received an inactivated influenza vaccine. The chain joins TRBV6-1 to TRBJ2-1; 10 bases map to TRBD1. This sample comprised PBMCs from blood, obtained roughly 5 days after vaccination. CDR3 nucleotide sequence: TGTGCCAGCTCCTGGGACAGGGGCTCCAATGAGCAGTTCTTC. Protein: CASSWDRGSNEQFF.